The 18 T cell receptor beta chains listed next were all sequenced from one sample in a study of blood T cell repertoires in COVID-19. The data were produced by immunoSEQ multiplex PCR, yet TCRdb's version contains in-frame clones alone and is incomplete. The sample includes about 280,000 clones, 88% of them seen just once. Specimen: peripheral blood. These TCRs come from a man aged 18 to 35 with active or convalescent COVID-19.

The chain combines TRBV12-3 or TRBV12-4 with TRBJ1-1, with D hard to call. This CDR3 has 13 residues. The V and J ends lost 5 bases and 11 bases respectively, with 18 bases between them. The CDR3 reads CASSGTGEFRAFF. The CDR3 bases are TGTGCCAGCAGTGGCACCGGGGAGTTCCGGGCTTTCTTT.

V gene TRBV19 combines with J gene TRBJ2-2, with 10 bases aligning to TRBD1. This CDR3 contains 14 residues. The V gene end was trimmed by 7 bases and the J gene end by 6 bases; junction bases not matched to a gene: 5. Germline V lookup: CDR1 LNHDA, CDR2 SQIVND (reference sequence). The DNA of the CDR3 is TGTGCCAGTATCGGGACAGGGGAGGCCGGGGAGCTGTTTTTT. It is translated as CASIGTGEAGELFF.

This clone appeared once. The gene calls are TRBV7-8 and TRBJ1-3; no firm D call. Germline V gives CDR1 SGHVS, CDR2 FQNEAQ. V lost 3 bases and J lost 0, with 9 bases in between. This CDR3 region has 15 residues. Here the CDR3 DNA reads TGTGCCAGCAGCTTCTCCCGGGGCTCTGGAAACACCATATATTTT. Translation: CASSFSRGSGNTIYF.

The chain recombines TRBV4-1 with TRBJ1-4, with D perhaps matching TRBD1 (5 bases). This CDR3 has 18 amino acids. Per germline, CDR1 MGHRA and CDR2 YSYEKL. The ends were cut back, 4 bases at V and 0 bases at J, with 18 bases in the middle. CDR3 region: CASSRITGGSTTNEKLFF. The CDR3 DNA reads TGCGCCAGCAGCCGGATAACAGGAGGGAGTACAACTAATGAAAAACTGTTTTTT.

The chain has TRBV29-1 and TRBJ1-4; 7 bases map to TRBD1. V gave up 7 bases and J gave up 7 bases; unmatched junction bases: 9. Germline V gene lookup returns CDR1 SQVTM and CDR2 ANQGSEA. This CDR3 has 13 amino acids. The CDR3 protein is CSANQGDSEKLFF. Written as DNA, the CDR3 is TGCAGCGCCAACCAGGGGGACAGTGAAAAACTGTTTTTT.

The CDR3 is CASSYSRAGKGEQFF. CDR3 sequence (DNA): TGTGCCAGCAGTTACTCGAGGGCTGGGAAAGGTGAGCAGTTCTTC. The chain couples TRBV6-5 to TRBJ2-1, with D maybe TRBD2 (5 bases). V gave up 0 bases and J gave up 9 bases, with 15 bases separating them. The germline gives CDR1 MNHEY, CDR2 SVGAGI. This CDR3 contains 15 residues.

The chain recombines TRBV6-6 with TRBJ1-2; 10 bases are shared with TRBD1. V dropped 2 bases and J dropped 8; count of bases not matched to a gene: 11. The germline gives CDR1 MNHNY, CDR2 SVGAGI (reference sequence). The CDR3 has 16 amino acids. The CDR3 reads CASSYPQGTGAGGYTF. The CDR3 bases are TGTGCCAGCAGTTACCCCCAGGGGACAGGGGCTGGGGGCTACACCTTC.

DNA of the CDR3: TGTGCCAGCGGCCAGGGAAATCAGCCCCAGCATTTT. It yields the protein CASGQGNQPQHF. This chain joins TRBV7-9 and TRBJ1-5, with D perhaps matching TRBD1 (5 bases). Germline assignment: CDR1 SEHNR and CDR2 FQNEAQ (reference sequence). CDR3 length: 12 amino acids. V gave up 8 bases and J gave up 4 bases, with 9 bases separating them.

The rearrangement links TRBV5-1 to TRBJ2-1; D may be TRBD1 (5 bases). With 4 bases removed from V and 10 bases from J, the gap between germline ends came to 9 bases. The CDR3 sequence is 11 residues long. Germline lookup yields CDR1 SGHRS and CDR2 YFSETQ. CDR3 region: CASSERTEQFF. DNA for the CDR3: TGCGCCAGCAGCGAACGGACAGAGCAGTTCTTC.

The gene calls are TRBV5-4 and TRBJ2-2, with D possibly matching TRBD2 (6 bases). The CDR3 has 15 residues. Germline V gene lookup returns CDR1 SGHNT and CDR2 YYREEE (reference sequence). Trimming shortened V by 0 bases and J by 6 bases, and 12 bases separated the two germline ends. The CDR3 bases are TGTGCCAGCAGCTTGGCCAGGGAGGTTGCCGGGGAGCTGTTTTTT. Amino acids: CASSLAREVAGELFF.

V and J are TRBV12-3 or TRBV12-4 and TRBJ1-5; no reliable D call. This CDR3 spans 13 amino acids. The V end was cut by 2 bases, the J end by 8 bases, with 10 bases between. The CDR3 nucleotides read TGTGCCAGCAGTTTACAAACAATCAAGCCCCAGCATTTT. This gives the protein CASSLQTIKPQHF.

A single count supports this clone. The rearrangement uses TRBV4-1 and TRBJ2-1; 7 nucleotides match TRBD2. V lost 4 bases and J lost 0; bases outside the gene matches: 6. Germline assignment: CDR1 MGHRA and CDR2 YSYEKL. The CDR3 is made up of 16 amino acids. The CDR3 protein is CASSPRGSSSYNEQFF. As DNA, the CDR3 is TGCGCCAGCAGCCCGCGGGGGTCCAGCTCCTACAATGAGCAGTTCTTC.

The V and J genes are TRBV7-9 and TRBJ2-4; TRBD1 might be the D (5 bases). Germline V gives CDR1 SEHNR, CDR2 FQNEAQ (reference sequence). V shed 4 bases and J shed 0 bases, with 10 bases lying between them. The CDR3 consists of 15 residues. In DNA, the CDR3 is TGTGCCAGCAGCTCAGTGGGGCTAGCCAAAAACATTCAGTACTTC. Translating gives CASSSVGLAKNIQYF.

The chain couples TRBV29-1 to TRBJ2-2; D is possibly TRBD1 (6 bases). This CDR3 is built from 14 residues. The germline gives CDR1 SQVTM, CDR2 ANQGSEA. The CDR3 DNA is TGCGCCGGGACAAGCGTCACGAACACCGGGGAGCTGTTTTTT. This sequence encodes CAGTSVTNTGELFF.

CDR3 sequence: CASSIWDSGELFF. The DNA of the CDR3 is TGTGCCAGTAGTATATGGGACAGCGGGGAGCTGTTTTTT. The J gene is TRBJ2-2, the V gene TRBV19, with TRBD1 matching over 7 bases. This CDR3 is 13 amino acids long. Losses at the gene ends were 2 bases for V and 7 bases for J; bases not matched to a gene: 1. Germline CDR1 is LNHDA and CDR2 is SQIVND (reference sequence).

V is TRBV6-6 and J is TRBJ1-4; D is possibly TRBD1 (5 bases). The CDR3 covers 14 residues. Per germline, CDR1 MNHNY and CDR2 SVGAGI (reference sequence). Trimming removed 2 bases at V and 5 bases at J, with 9 bases between. The CDR3 region is CASSYGGGNEKLFF. DNA for the CDR3: TGTGCCAGCAGTTACGGCGGGGGGAATGAAAAACTGTTTTTT.

This chain joins TRBV4-3 and TRBJ2-1; TRBD2 matches 12 bases. V shed 4 bases and J 2 bases; nucleotides not matched to a gene: 9. This CDR3 region has 18 residues. Germline V gene data show CDR1 as LGHNA and CDR2 as YSLEER. CDR3 sequence: CASSPLGASGGAYNEQFF. CDR3 DNA sequence: TGCGCCAGCAGCCCCCTGGGGGCTAGCGGGGGGGCCTACAATGAGCAGTTCTTC.

The CDR3 loop reads CASSATDRPNYGYTF. DNA of the CDR3: TGTGCCAGCAGCGCGACGGACAGACCCAACTATGGCTACACCTTC. The V and J genes are TRBV9 and TRBJ1-2; a weak D match, TRBD1 (6 bases). The CDR3 runs 15 residues. CDR1 is SGDLS, CDR2 YYNGEE, per germline. V lost 3 bases and J 2 bases, leaving 14 bases between the germline ends.